Below, one TCR beta chain is given with its context. There are 13 residues in the CDR3. V lost 3 bases to trimming and J lost 3 bases, with 10 bases between them. Germline V gene lookup returns CDR1 SGHRS and CDR2 YFSETQ. This sample is drawn from a study of shared clonotypes between healthy human individuals. Donors had no recently reported acute infections or vaccinations and were HIV-negative. Donors comprised only Caucasian adults living in Nashville, Tennessee. An assay was performed, and its level was deep. In the original analysis: Because ImmunoSEQ provided only junction sequences with no quality scores, the filtering differed. TCRdb's copy holds only in-frame clones and misses some; the assay was immunoSEQ multiplex PCR. V and J calls and clone size are copied from that table; D and trimming were computed from the DNA. Among roughly 220,000 clones listed, 65% were seen once.

Sequencing used memory CD4+ T cells sorted from blood. Subset of the sample: CD45RA-negative fraction. The clonotype was recovered from a man in his thirties or forties in good health. This chain joins TRBV5-1 and TRBJ2-7; no clear D. DNA of the CDR3: TGCGCCAGCAGCTCCCCGGACGGCTACGAGCAGTACTTC. Translation: CASSSPDGYEQYF.